This note documents a single T cell receptor beta chain sequence. This entry comes from a study of blood T cell repertoires in COVID-19. Turning to the study itself: PBMCs, B-cell-depleted T cells, or T cells were the source of the cDNA or gDNA that made up the material.

TCRdb's table, derived via immunoSEQ multiplex PCR, lists solely in-frame clones and lacks some. In the table there are about 150,000 clones, more than 80% of which are singletons. This TCR was recovered from a man between 18 and 35 years old with COVID-19, enrolled during active disease. Sequenced input: peripheral blood.

The DNA of the CDR3 is TGTGCCAGCAGAGGGACTAGCTCCCTATCCTACGAGCAGTACTTC. Protein product: CASRGTSSLSYEQYF. V usage is TRBV6-6 and J usage is TRBJ2-7; TRBD2 matches 9 bases. The germline V gene encodes CDR1 MNHNY and CDR2 SVGAGI (reference sequence). This CDR3 is 15 amino acids long. After removal of 6 bases from V and 1 base from J, the junction contained 7 bases not matched to a gene.